This TCR beta chain was recovered during a study of cytotoxic CD8 clonotypes in ibrutinib-treated CLL. The wider study: Median treatment time before response sampling was 12 months, range 6 to 36.

Sequencing used immunoSEQ multiplex PCR; TCRdb keeps in-frame clones, though not all of them. Of approximately 320,000 clones in the sample, roughly two thirds were seen once. Study observations and caveats: Clonality grew at ibrutinib response; at progression, it decreased back toward baseline. Among the clonotypes, public ones were uncommon and contracted or held stable on treatment.

To note about this clone: Its antigen remains unknown.

V dropped 2 bases and J dropped 7 bases, with 12 bases sitting between them. In germline, CDR1 is MNHEY, CDR2 SMNVEV (reference sequence). This CDR3 is built from 15 residues. The sequencing here drew on PBMCs, taken after 36 months of ibrutinib treatment. The chain joins TRBV27 to TRBJ1-6, with D perhaps TRBD1 (6 bases). The source is a human donor with chronic lymphocytic leukemia. In DNA, the CDR3 is TGTGCCAGCAGTTTACGTTCGCAGGGGAATTCACCCCTCCACTTT. This codes for CASSLRSQGNSPLHF.